The T cell receptor beta chain described here comes from a study of cytomegalovirus exposure and HLA in healthy donors. Findings and limits, study-wide: Immune exposure was documented only through CMV serostatus. Reported results showed that the classifier diagnosed cytomegalovirus status with high specificity and sensitivity. Associated with cytomegalovirus, according to the listing, were about 160 TCR beta chains.

Healthy donors of bone marrow made up the group. Regarding this clone: Antigen specificity is unknown.

The CDR3 consists of 13 residues. Per the germline V gene, CDR1 is MDHEN and CDR2 is SYDVKM. Trimming removed 4 bases from V and 0 bases from J, with 7 bases in between. The primer mix had 60 Vbeta and 13 Jbeta primers. Assay used: immunoSEQ multiplex PCR; TCRdb lists only in-frame clones, some missing. The sample lists under 200,000 clones, 68% occurring once. Specimen: PBMCs. The chain is built from TRBV28 and TRBJ2-7, with D maybe TRBD1 (6 bases). The receptor was derived from a man between 45 and 60 years old in good health and CMV-seronegative. The CDR3 nucleotides are TGTGCCAGCAGTTCGACAGGCTCCTACGAGCAGTACTTC. Amino acid sequence: CASSSTGSYEQYF.